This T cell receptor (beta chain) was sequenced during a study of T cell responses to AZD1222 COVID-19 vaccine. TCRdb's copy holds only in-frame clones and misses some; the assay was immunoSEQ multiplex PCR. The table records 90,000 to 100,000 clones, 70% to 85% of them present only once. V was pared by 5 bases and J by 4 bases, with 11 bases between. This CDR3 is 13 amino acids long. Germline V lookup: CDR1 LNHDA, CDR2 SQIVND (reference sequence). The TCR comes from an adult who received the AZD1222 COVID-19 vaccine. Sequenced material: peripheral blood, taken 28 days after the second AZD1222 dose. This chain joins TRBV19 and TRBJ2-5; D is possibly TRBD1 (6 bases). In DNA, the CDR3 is TGTGCCAGTAGTCCCACAGGGACAGAGACCCAGTACTTC. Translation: CASSPTGTETQYF.